These 9 T cell receptor beta chains originate from one sample sequenced in a study of blood T cell repertoires in COVID-19. Produced via immunoSEQ multiplex PCR; TCRdb's table is partial and in-frame only. Of approximately 230,000 clones in the sample, around four fifths were seen once. The material sequenced was peripheral blood. The receptors were gathered from an elderly man with acute or convalescent COVID-19.

The chain couples TRBV28 to TRBJ1-5, with 12 bases identical to TRBD1. This CDR3 contains 16 residues. V shed 7 bases and J 3 bases; nucleotides not matched to a gene: 7. Looked up from germline, CDR1 is MDHEN and CDR2 is SYDVKM. CDR3 nucleotide sequence: TGTGCCAGCAAACGGGACAGGGGGCTCTCCAATCAGCCCCAGCATTTT. Translation gives CASKRDRGLSNQPQHF.

This sequence joins TRBV6-2 or TRBV6-3 and TRBJ1-6; 7 positions match TRBD1. Losses at the gene ends were 5 bases for V and 7 bases for J; bases not matched to a gene: 2. The CDR3 runs to 13 residues. Germline loops: CDR1 MNHEY, CDR2 SVGEGT. In DNA form, the CDR3 reads TGTGCCAGCAGTGGACAGGTGAATTCACCCCTCCACTTT. Its translation is CASSGQVNSPLHF.

This clone was seen more than once but under ten times. This chain connects TRBV20-1 to TRBJ2-5; maybe TRBD2 (6 bases). The CDR3 runs 12 residues. The germline V gene encodes CDR1 DFQATT and CDR2 SNEGSKA (reference sequence). V was trimmed by 3 bases and J by 2 bases, leaving 7 bases between them. The CDR3 DNA reads TGCAGTGCTAGTCGGGGGCAAGAGACCCAGTACTTC. Its translation: CSASRGQETQYF.

The chain links TRBV4-1 to TRBJ1-1; 10 bases align to TRBD1. Losses at the gene ends were 6 bases for V and 0 bases for J; bases not matched to a gene: 7. The CDR3 is 16 residues long. Germline CDR1 reads MGHRA; CDR2 reads YSYEKL. CDR3 loop: CASRRTGQGVNTEAFF. In DNA form, the CDR3 reads TGCGCCAGCAGAAGAACCGGACAGGGGGTGAACACTGAAGCTTTCTTT.

Here the CDR3 reads CASSAGTGFEKLFF. Here the CDR3 DNA reads TGTGCCAGCAGCGCCGGGACAGGGTTCGAAAAACTGTTTTTT. The chain recombines TRBV6-5 with TRBJ1-4, with 9 bases matching TRBD1. The CDR3 length is 14 residues. Germline V CDR1 and CDR2: MNHEY, SVGAGI. V dropped 6 bases and J dropped 8; count of bases not matched to a gene: 7.

CDR3 loop: CASSQSGLGGEQYF. The CDR3 DNA sequence: TGTGCCAGCAGCCAATCGGGACTAGGCGGCGAGCAGTACTTC. The chain employs TRBV3-1 (or the pseudogene TRBV3-2) and TRBJ2-7; TRBD2 aligns across 8 bases. V lost 2 bases and J lost 6; bases outside the gene matches: 6. This CDR3 has 14 residues. Germline V gene sequence: CDR1 LGHDT, CDR2 YNNKEL (reference sequence).

The CDR3 reads CASSPRGSSYNEQFF. The CDR3 DNA reads as TGTGCCAGCAGCCCCCGGGGGAGCTCCTACAATGAGCAGTTCTTC. J is TRBJ2-1 and V is TRBV14, with D maybe TRBD2 (6 bases). Per germline, CDR1 SGHDN and CDR2 FVKESK. Trimming cost V 4 bases and J 0 bases, with 10 bases left between them. The CDR3 loop spans 15 amino acids.

The chain recombines TRBV27 with TRBJ2-7; 10 nucleotides agree with TRBD1. The CDR3 has 14 amino acids. Germline-derived CDR1 and CDR2 are MNHEY and SMNVEV (reference sequence). Trimming cost V 5 bases and J 5 bases; bases outside gene matches: 6. The CDR3 region has the DNA TGTGCCAGCAGTCCGGGACAGGGGAGGCACGAGCAGTACTTC. It specifies CASSPGQGRHEQYF.

This clone came up a few times. This chain links TRBV6-1 with TRBJ1-1; D uncertain. V dropped 2 bases and J dropped 0 bases, with 19 bases sitting between them. The CDR3 loop spans 18 amino acids. Germline V lookup: CDR1 MNHNS, CDR2 SASEGT. The CDR3 region is CASSETTAVSLMNTEAFF. CDR3 nucleotides: TGTGCCAGCAGTGAAACAACAGCCGTCTCCCTTATGAACACTGAAGCTTTCTTT.